This T cell receptor (beta chain) stems from a study of radiation and T cells in renal cell carcinoma. V was clipped by 6 bases and J by 0 bases, with 5 bases between them. The CDR3 extends over 13 amino acids. Germline V gene data show CDR1 as SGHAT and CDR2 as FQNNGV. Treatment defined: treatment-naive control, cytoreductive nephrectomy. This clone was recorded only once. The repertoire was sequenced with immunoSEQ multiplex PCR; TCRdb's copy has only in-frame clones and lacks some. The table has some 9,800 clones, roughly 60% seen once; the top ten hold roughly 14%. The sample was tumor tissue, taken from a patient whose treatment was nephrectomy without radiotherapy. This sequence joins TRBV11-2 and TRBJ2-2; D call uncertain. The receptor's source is a man between 60 and 70 years old with renal cell carcinoma. In DNA form, the CDR3 reads TGTGCCAGCAGTCTAACGAACACCGGGGAGCTGTTTTTT. This encodes CASSLTNTGELFF.